Shown below are 30 T cell receptor beta chains from a single sample sequenced in a study of shared clonotypes between healthy human individuals. Profiling relied on immunoSEQ multiplex PCR, and the TCRdb table lists in-frame clones only, not all of them. This repertoire shows some 2 million clones, roughly 95% found once; its top ten account for more than 0.1%. The sequencing input was naive CD4+ T cells sorted from blood. Sample subset: CD45RA+ positively selected. These receptors were collected from a man between 18 and 29 years old in good health.

The table lists this clone with a count of one. The CDR3 region has the DNA TGTGCCAGCACCACAGGTCCAGGGAGCTCCTACAATGAGCAGTTCTTC. This sequence encodes CASTTGPGSSYNEQFF. This rearrangement joins TRBV9 to TRBJ2-1; perhaps D is TRBD1 or TRBD2 (5 bases each). V dropped 6 bases and J dropped 0 bases, with 16 bases sitting between them. Germline CDR1 SGDLS, CDR2 YYNGEE. The CDR3 has 16 residues.

The chain carries TRBV6-1 and TRBJ2-7, with TRBD1 identical over 9 bases. The CDR3 length is 15 residues. Germline CDR1 MNHNS, CDR2 SASEGT. V trimming: 4 bases; J trimming: 7 bases; junction bases outside the gene matches: 11. This CDR3 reads CASSGPGQGIGEQYF. The CDR3 bases are TGTGCCAGCAGTGGACCGGGACAGGGTATAGGTGAGCAGTACTTC.

The count of this clone is one. The gene calls are TRBV27 and TRBJ1-4; D remains ambiguous. This CDR3 is 15 amino acids long. Germline V gene lookup returns CDR1 MNHEY and CDR2 SMNVEV (reference sequence). The V and J ends lost 5 bases and 4 bases respectively, with 14 bases between them. The CDR3 here is CASSASPGSNEKLFF. The CDR3 DNA reads as TGTGCCAGCAGTGCATCTCCCGGGAGTAATGAAAAACTGTTTTTT. The variable domain in full, completed from reference TRBV27 and TRBJ1-4, reads EAQVTQNPRYLITVTGKKLTVTCSQNMNHEYMSWYRQDPGLGLRQIYYSMNVEVTDKGDVPEGYKVSRKEKRNFPLILESPSPNQTSLYFCASSASPGSNEKLFFGSGTQLSVL.

V usage is TRBV6-1 and J usage is TRBJ2-7; no clear D. CDR1 is MNHNS, CDR2 SASEGT, per germline. Trimming removed 6 bases from V and 4 bases from J, with 16 bases in between. There are 14 residues in the CDR3. DNA of the CDR3: TGTGCCAGCAGCGTCTCCACGTTGGCTTACGAGCAGTACTTC. Encoded protein: CASSVSTLAYEQYF.

A note on this clone: Other DNA sequences in the same sample also yield this CDR3. V and J are TRBV28 and TRBJ2-2, with no clear D. Germline V gene sequence: CDR1 MDHEN, CDR2 SYDVKM. The V and J ends lost 3 bases and 2 bases respectively, with 7 bases between them. The CDR3 is 14 residues long. CDR3 sequence: CASSLSSNTGELFF. CDR3 in DNA: TGTGCCAGCAGTTTGTCGTCTAACACCGGGGAGCTGTTTTTT.

This sequence joins TRBV2 and TRBJ2-7, with TRBD2 matching 7 bases. From germline, CDR1 is SNHLY and CDR2 FYNNEI. Unmatched junction bases numbered 6, after V lost 5 bases and J lost 2 bases. The CDR3 loop spans 14 amino acids. The DNA for the CDR3 is TGTGCCAGCAGTCAGACTAGCTCCGCCTACGAGCAGTACTTC. Protein: CASSQTSSAYEQYF.

V gene TRBV30 combines with J gene TRBJ2-3; tentatively, D is TRBD1 (6 bases). Germline V gene data show CDR1 as GTSNPN and CDR2 as SVGIG (reference sequence). The CDR3 has 14 amino acids. V lost 4 bases and J lost 3, with 14 bases in between. The CDR3 region is CAWNQGLGTDTQYF. CDR3 in DNA: TGTGCCTGGAATCAGGGGCTGGGGACAGATACGCAGTATTTT. Looking up the rest from reference TRBV30 and TRBJ2-3 gives the full variable domain: SQTIHQWPATLVQPVGSPLSLECTVEGTSNPNLYWYRQAAGRGLQLLFYSVGIGQISSEVPQNLSASRPQDRQFILSSKKLLLSDSGFYLCAWNQGLGTDTQYFGPGTRLTVL.

This clone has just one count. DNA of the CDR3: TGTGCCTGGAGTGTATGGAACACCGGGGAGCTGTTTTTT. Its translation: CAWSVWNTGELFF. The chain uses TRBV30 and TRBJ2-2; D uncertain. The CDR3 sequence is 13 residues long. Germline loops: CDR1 GTSNPN, CDR2 SVGIG (reference sequence). Trimming stripped 0 bases from V and 1 base from J, with 3 bases between.

The gene calls are TRBV18 and TRBJ1-1, with 7 bases lining up with TRBD1. The CDR3 covers 15 residues. CDR1 and CDR2 from the germline V gene are KGHSH and LQKENI. Trimming cost V 3 bases and J 1 base; bases outside gene matches: 5. The DNA of the CDR3 is TGTGCCAGCTCACCTATAGGGGGCGGGAACACTGAAGCTTTCTTT. Residues: CASSPIGGGNTEAFF.

The chain combines TRBV18 with TRBJ1-1; D may be TRBD1 (5 bases). Trimming took 2 bases from V and 2 from J, leaving 12 bases between them. Germline V gene data show CDR1 as KGHSH and CDR2 as LQKENI. This CDR3 is 15 amino acids long. In nucleotides, the CDR3 is TGTGCCAGCTCACCAACGGGACTCGGTAACACTGAAGCTTTCTTT. Protein sequence: CASSPTGLGNTEAFF.

The rearrangement links TRBV10-3 to TRBJ1-4; 10 positions match TRBD1. This CDR3 contains 16 residues. Germline trimming cut 0 bases from V and 6 bases from J; bases unmatched to any gene: 4. CDR1 and CDR2 (germline): ENHRY, SYGVKD. The CDR3 sequence is CAISESIGTGDEKLFF. CDR3 nucleotides: TGTGCCATCAGTGAGTCGATCGGGACAGGGGATGAAAAACTGTTTTTT.

This CDR3 is CASSFLDSYSGNTIYF. CDR3 in DNA: TGCGCCAGCAGCTTTTTGGACAGTTACTCTGGAAACACCATATATTTT. V gene TRBV5-1 combines with J gene TRBJ1-3, with D possibly TRBD1 on 6 matching bases. Germline CDR1 is SGHRS and CDR2 is YFSETQ. The germline V and J ends were trimmed by 2 bases and 0 bases, with 12 bases remaining between them. The CDR3 covers 16 residues.

The genes are TRBV7-6 and TRBJ2-7, with TRBD2 matching 11 bases. CDR3 length: 16 amino acids. Germline V lookup: CDR1 SGHVS, CDR2 FNYEAQ. V lost 3 bases, J lost 2 bases, and 6 bases stayed unmatched. The CDR3 DNA reads as TGTGCCAGCAGCTTTCTAGCGGGAGGAGGGACCTACGAGCAGTACTTC. Its translation: CASSFLAGGGTYEQYF. The full variable domain, in which reference TRBV7-6 and TRBJ2-7 provide the parts outside the CDR3, is GAGVSQSPRYKVTKRGQDVALRCDPISGHVSLYWYRQALGQGPEFLTYFNYEAQQDKSGLPNDRFSAERPEGSISTLTIQRTEQRDSAMYRCASSFLAGGGTYEQYFGPGTRLTVT.

The chain employs TRBV2 and TRBJ2-7, with D possibly called TRBD1 or TRBD2 (5 bases each). V dropped 9 bases and J dropped 7 bases, with 16 bases sitting between them. CDR1 and CDR2 (germline): SNHLY, FYNNEI. This CDR3 comprises 12 residues. In DNA form, the CDR3 reads TGTGCCAGTAATACGAGGGGACGGGAGCAGTACTTC. As protein: CASNTRGREQYF.

V gene TRBV25-1 combines with J gene TRBJ2-3, with D possibly matching TRBD1 (6 bases). Germline V gives CDR1 MGHDK, CDR2 SYGVNS. The length of the CDR3 is 13 residues. Trimming stripped 2 bases from V and 7 bases from J, with 10 bases between. CDR3 nucleotides: TGTGCCAGCAGTGAACCAACAGGGAATACGCAGTATTTT. The encoded protein is CASSEPTGNTQYF.

The chain couples TRBV11-2 to TRBJ2-1; 11 bases fit TRBD2. After removal of 5 bases from V and 8 bases from J, the junction contained 11 bases not matched to a gene. Germline CDR1 reads SGHAT; CDR2 reads FQNNGV. The length of the CDR3 is 16 residues. CDR3 coding DNA: TGTGCCAGCAGCGTATTAGCGGGAGGGGGGACGGATGAGCAGTTCTTC. Encoded protein: CASSVLAGGGTDEQFF.

The chain carries TRBV7-2 and TRBJ2-7; 7 bases match TRBD1. CDR3 length: 15 amino acids. Per the germline V gene, CDR1 is SGHTA and CDR2 is FQGNSA. V lost 3 bases and J lost 2; bases outside the gene matches: 7. The CDR3 loop is CASSFGQARAYEQYF. The CDR3 DNA follows: TGTGCCAGCAGCTTCGGACAGGCTCGAGCCTACGAGCAGTACTTC.

This chain links TRBV29-1 with TRBJ2-5; maybe TRBD1 (7 bases). Germline V gene data show CDR1 as SQVTM and CDR2 as ANQGSEA. The CDR3 has 13 residues. V gave up 8 bases and J gave up 5 bases, with 18 bases separating them. CDR3 residues: CSIRGGGVETQYF. The DNA of the CDR3 is TGCAGCATCCGAGGAGGGGGCGTGGAGACCCAGTACTTC. Variable domain in full (rest from reference TRBV29-1 and TRBJ2-5): SAVISQKPSRDICQRGTSLTIQCQVDSQVTMMFWYRQQPGQSLTLIATANQGSEATYESGFVIDKFPISRPNLTFSTLTVSNMSPEDSSIYLCSIRGGGVETQYFGPGTRLLVL.

As concerns this clone: Other nucleotide sequences from this sample produce the same CDR3. The chain has TRBV6-5 and TRBJ1-1; D call uncertain. Looked up from germline, CDR1 is MNHEY and CDR2 is SVGAGI. V gave up 2 bases and J gave up 3 bases, with 7 bases separating them. CDR3 length equals 13 residues. CDR3 in amino acids: CASSYRGDTEAFF. The CDR3 DNA reads TGTGCCAGCAGTTACCGGGGAGACACTGAAGCTTTCTTT.

The rearrangement joins TRBV9 to TRBJ2-2; D call uncertain. The CDR3 consists of 15 residues. Looked up from germline, CDR1 is SGDLS and CDR2 is YYNGEE. V lost 5 bases and J 1 base, leaving 12 bases between the germline ends. The CDR3 protein is CASRKYGMNTGELFF. The CDR3 DNA follows: TGTGCCAGCAGGAAGTATGGTATGAACACCGGGGAGCTGTTTTTT.

The V call is TRBV18, the J call TRBJ2-7; 9 positions agree with TRBD2. The CDR3 spans 15 residues. Germline CDR1 and CDR2: KGHSH and LQKENI. The ends lost 5 bases at V and 3 bases at J; junction bases unmatched: 8. CDR3 in amino acids: CASSTLAGQFYEQYF. CDR3 nucleotide sequence: TGTGCCAGCTCAACCCTAGCGGGACAATTCTACGAGCAGTACTTC.

About this clone itself: A much larger clone differs by one base, so this may be a read error. The chain employs TRBV7-9 and TRBJ2-7; D is possibly TRBD2 (5 bases). Trimming took off 3 bases at V and 3 bases at J, with 9 bases between the two ends. This CDR3 spans 13 amino acids. CDR1 SEHNR and CDR2 FQNEAQ come from the germline V gene (reference sequence). The DNA for the CDR3 is TGTGCCAGCAGCTTCTCCCGGGACTACGAGCAGTACTTC. It is translated as CASSFSRDYEQYF.

On this clone itself: Other DNA sequences in this sample translate to the same CDR3. The V gene is TRBV30, the J gene TRBJ1-4; possibly TRBD1 for D (5 bases). Trimming took off 1 base at V and 8 bases at J, with 11 bases between the two ends. There are 13 residues in the CDR3. Germline-derived CDR1 and CDR2 are GTSNPN and SVGIG (reference sequence). The CDR3 nucleotides read TGTGCCTGGAGTGGGACGGGGGTCGAAAAACTGTTTTTT. Translation gives CAWSGTGVEKLFF.

This clone was picked up one time. This chain connects TRBV7-9 to TRBJ2-1, with 7 bases lining up with TRBD1. V was pared by 7 bases and J by 5 bases, with 8 bases of the junction left unmatched. The CDR3 covers 14 residues. Germline CDR1 is SEHNR and CDR2 is FQNEAQ (reference sequence). CDR3 loop: CASTETGQHNEQFF. CDR3 nucleotide sequence: TGTGCCAGCACCGAGACAGGGCAACACAATGAGCAGTTCTTC. Full variable domain (missing parts from reference TRBV7-9 and TRBJ2-1): DTGVSQNPRHKITKRGQNVTFRCDPISEHNRLYWYRQTLGQGPEFLTYFQNEAQLEKSRLLSDRFSAERPKGSFSTLEIQRTEQGDSAMYLCASTETGQHNEQFFGPGTRLTVL.

The genes are TRBV7-8 and TRBJ2-3, with TRBD2 matching over 15 bases. Germline assignment: CDR1 SGHVS and CDR2 FQNEAQ. The CDR3 has 18 amino acids. V shed 4 bases, J shed 3 bases, and the junction held 8 bases outside the gene matches. Here the CDR3 DNA reads TGTGCCAGCAGCTCTGGACTAGCGGGGGGGCCCAGAACAGATACGCAGTATTTT. This gives the protein CASSSGLAGGPRTDTQYF.

This rearrangement joins TRBV6-1 to TRBJ1-2, with D unclear. CDR3 length equals 13 residues. Looked up from germline, CDR1 is MNHNS and CDR2 is SASEGT. V lost 4 bases and J lost 5, with 11 bases in between. The CDR3 spells CASSGGPPYGYTF. CDR3 nucleotide sequence: TGTGCCAGCAGTGGAGGTCCGCCTTATGGCTACACCTTC.

The chain combines TRBV10-1 with TRBJ2-3; D may be TRBD1 (7 bases). Germline lookup yields CDR1 WNHNN and CDR2 SYGVQD (reference sequence). V was trimmed by 9 bases and J by 3 bases, leaving 13 bases between them. The CDR3 extends over 13 amino acids. The CDR3 loop is CASRQGGTDTQYF. As DNA, the CDR3 is TGCGCCAGTCGACAGGGAGGTACAGATACGCAGTATTTT.

The rearrangement uses TRBV18 and TRBJ2-7; 8 nucleotides align to TRBD1. The CDR3 is 16 residues long. Germline V CDR1 and CDR2: KGHSH, LQKENI. V shed 5 bases and J 2 bases; nucleotides not matched to a gene: 11. The CDR3 sequence: CASSSGGGTGAYEQYF. CDR3 DNA: TGTGCCAGCTCATCTGGAGGAGGGACAGGAGCCTACGAGCAGTACTTC.

The chain carries TRBV15 and TRBJ2-5, with 9 bases aligning to TRBD1. With 3 bases clipped from V and 2 bases from J, the junction kept 7 bases outside the gene matches. The CDR3 runs 16 residues. CDR1 LNHNV and CDR2 YYDKDF come from the germline V gene (reference sequence). This chain's CDR3 is CATSSPDRGLQETQYF. The DNA for the CDR3 is TGTGCCACCAGCAGCCCGGACAGGGGATTACAAGAGACCCAGTACTTC. The entire variable domain, with the rest obtained from reference TRBV15 and TRBJ2-5, is as follows: DAMVIQNPRYQVTQFGKPVTLSCSQTLNHNVMYWYQQKSSQAPKLLFHYYDKDFNNEADTPDNFQSRRPNTSFCFLDIRSPGLGDTAMYLCATSSPDRGLQETQYFGPGTRLLVL.

This clone occurred once. This chain joins TRBV4-1 and TRBJ2-5, with 7 bases identical to TRBD1. This CDR3 has 14 residues. Germline CDR1 and CDR2: MGHRA and YSYEKL. Germline trimming cut 0 bases from V and 5 bases from J; bases unmatched to any gene: 3. CDR3 protein: CASSQDRGQETQYF. The DNA for the CDR3 is TGCGCCAGCAGCCAAGATAGGGGGCAGGAGACCCAGTACTTC.